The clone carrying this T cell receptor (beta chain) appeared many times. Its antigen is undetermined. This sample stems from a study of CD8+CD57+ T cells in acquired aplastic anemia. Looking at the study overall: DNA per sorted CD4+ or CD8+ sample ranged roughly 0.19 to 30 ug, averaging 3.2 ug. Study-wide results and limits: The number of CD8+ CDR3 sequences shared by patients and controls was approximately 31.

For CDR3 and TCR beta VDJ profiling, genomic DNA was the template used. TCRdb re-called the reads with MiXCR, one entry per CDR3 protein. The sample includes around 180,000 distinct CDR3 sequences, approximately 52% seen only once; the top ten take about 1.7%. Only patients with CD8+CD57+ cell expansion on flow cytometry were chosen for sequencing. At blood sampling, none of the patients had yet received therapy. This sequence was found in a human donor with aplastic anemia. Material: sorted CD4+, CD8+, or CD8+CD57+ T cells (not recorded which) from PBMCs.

CDR3 loop: CASSLEPPRFPYNEQFF. DNA of the CDR3: TGTGCCAGCAGCTTAGAACCACCTAGGTTCCCCTACAATGAGCAGTTCTTC. J is TRBJ2-1 and V is TRBV7-9; unclear D gene. V was clipped by 1 base and J by 2 bases, with 15 bases between them. This CDR3 has 17 amino acids. The germline V gene encodes CDR1 SEHNR and CDR2 FQNEAQ (reference sequence).